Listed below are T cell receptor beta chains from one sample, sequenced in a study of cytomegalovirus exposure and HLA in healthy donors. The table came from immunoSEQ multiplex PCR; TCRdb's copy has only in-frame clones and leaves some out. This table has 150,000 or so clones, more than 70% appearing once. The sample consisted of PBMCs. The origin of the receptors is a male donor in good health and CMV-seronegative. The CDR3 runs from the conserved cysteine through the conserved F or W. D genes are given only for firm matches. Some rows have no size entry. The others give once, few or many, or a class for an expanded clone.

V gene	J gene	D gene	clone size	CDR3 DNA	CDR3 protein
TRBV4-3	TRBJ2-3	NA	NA	TGCGCCAGCAGCCAAGATCTGGGGGGACGTCCAGATACGCAGTATTTT	CASSQDLGGRPDTQYF
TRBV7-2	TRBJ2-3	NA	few	TGTGCCAGCAGCCCCTTGACTCCCACAGATACGCAGTATTTT	CASSPLTPTDTQYF
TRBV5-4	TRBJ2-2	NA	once	TGTGCCAGCAGCCCTTATACAGGGCCCGGGGAGCTGTTTTTT	CASSPYTGPGELFF
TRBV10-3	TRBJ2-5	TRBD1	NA	TGTGCCACCAGAGGGACGGACAGGGTCTGGGAGACCCAGTACTTC	CATRGTDRVWETQYF
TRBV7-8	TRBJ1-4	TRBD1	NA	TGTGCCAGCAGCTTAGACAGGGGCGGCGAAAAACTGTTTTTT	CASSLDRGGEKLFF
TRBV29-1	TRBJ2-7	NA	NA	TGCAGCGTTGAAGGGGTCGTGAGCGGAAGCTCCTACGAGCAGTACTTC	CSVEGVVSGSSYEQYF
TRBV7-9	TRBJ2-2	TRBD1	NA	TGTGCCAGCAGCTTCACAGGGGCCGGGGAGCTGTTTTTT	CASSFTGAGELFF
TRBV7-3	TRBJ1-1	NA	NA	TGTGCCAGCGGGAGGGGGATCGGCACTGAAGCTTTCTTT	CASGRGIGTEAFF
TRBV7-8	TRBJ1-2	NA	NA	TGTGCCAGCAGCCCGACATCTGATGGCTACACCTTC	CASSPTSDGYTF
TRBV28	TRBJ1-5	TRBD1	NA	TGTGCCAGCAGTTTAGAAAGGTACAGGGGCGCAGGGGGTCAGCCCCAGCATTTT	CASSLERYRGAGGQPQHF
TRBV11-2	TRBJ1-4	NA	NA	TGTGCCAGCAGCACCCGAGGAGGCTTTGGTGGAAAACTGTTTTTT	CASSTRGGFGGKLFF
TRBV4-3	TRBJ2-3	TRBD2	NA	TGCGCCAGCAGCCCCGGGAGGGCCTCAGATACGCAGTATTTT	CASSPGRASDTQYF
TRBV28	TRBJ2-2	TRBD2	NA	TGTGCCATAGAGGGGACTAGCTACACCGGGGAGCTGTTTTTT	CAIEGTSYTGELFF
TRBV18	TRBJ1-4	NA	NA	TGTGCCAGCTCACCACCGAACAGGTCTAGGGAAAAACTGTTTTTT	CASSPPNRSREKLFF
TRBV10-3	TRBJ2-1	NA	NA	TGTGCCATCAGTGAGGGACTATTCGATGAGCAGTTCTTC	CAISEGLFDEQFF
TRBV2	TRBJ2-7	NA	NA	TGTGCCAGCAGCCCCCACTCGGGCGAGCAGTACTTC	CASSPHSGEQYF
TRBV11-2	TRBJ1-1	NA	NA	TGTGCCAGCAGCTTAGACCCTGTCTTCAACACTGAAGCTTTCTTT	CASSLDPVFNTEAFF
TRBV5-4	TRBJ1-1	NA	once	TGTGCCAGCAGCTTGGCGGGGAAGCTACAGGGGAACACTGAAGCTTTCTTT	CASSLAGKLQGNTEAFF
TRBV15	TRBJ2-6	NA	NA	TGTGCCACCAGCAGGGGTTCTCTGGGGCCAACGTCCATCAACGTCCTGACTTTC	CATSRGSLGPTSINVLTF
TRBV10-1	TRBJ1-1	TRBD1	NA	TGCGCCAGCATTATTAGACAGGGCGGCACTGAAGCTTTCTTT	CASIIRQGGTEAFF
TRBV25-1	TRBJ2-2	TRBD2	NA	TGTGCCAGCACGGGGGGGTGGCGGAGTGGGCACGGGGAGCTGTTTTTT	CASTGGWRSGHGELFF
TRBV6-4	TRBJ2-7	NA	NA	TGTGCCAGCAGTGTCGGACAGCCGCCCTACGAGCAGTACTTC	CASSVGQPPYEQYF
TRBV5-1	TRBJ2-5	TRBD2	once	TGCGCCAGCAGCCCAGGACTAGCGGGAGGGCCAACCCAAGAGACCCAGTACTTC	CASSPGLAGGPTQETQYF
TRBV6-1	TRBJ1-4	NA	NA	TGTGCCAGCAGTGCCCCAATGTCAAAACTGTTTTTT	CASSAPMSKLFF
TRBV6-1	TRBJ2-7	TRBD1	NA	TGTGCCAGCAGTGAAAACGGATTGGGGACAGGGTCCTACGAGCAGTACTTC	CASSENGLGTGSYEQYF
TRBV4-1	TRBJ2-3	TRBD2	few	TGCGCCAGCAGCCAAGATGGGCCCAGCGGGGGGAGCACAGATACGCAGTATTTT	CASSQDGPSGGSTDTQYF
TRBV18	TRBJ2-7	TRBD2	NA	TGTGCCAGCTCACCACTAGCGGGAGTCTCCCACGAGCAGTACTTC	CASSPLAGVSHEQYF
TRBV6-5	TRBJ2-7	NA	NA	TGTGCCAGCAGCCACTTTACCGAGCAGTACTTC	CASSHFTEQYF
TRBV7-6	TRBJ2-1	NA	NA	TGTGCCAGCAGCTTGGGGCTCTCCTACAATGAGCAGTTCTTC	CASSLGLSYNEQFF
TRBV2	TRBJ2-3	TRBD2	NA	TGTGCCAGCTCGGGCGGGAGCCCCCGGGGCACAGATACGCAGTATTTT	CASSGGSPRGTDTQYF
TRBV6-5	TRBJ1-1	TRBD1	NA	TGTGCCAGCAGACAAGGGACAGGGACAGCTTTCTTT	CASRQGTGTAFF
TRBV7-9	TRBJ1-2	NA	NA	TGTGCCAGCAGCACCCCGTGGGGGGGTGATAGCTACACCTTC	CASSTPWGGDSYTF
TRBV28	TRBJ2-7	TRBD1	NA	TGTGCCAGCAGTTTATTTGGGACAGGGGGCCACGAGCAGTACTTC	CASSLFGTGGHEQYF
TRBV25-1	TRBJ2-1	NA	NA	TGTGCCAGCTCGGTCGGGGGGCATCAGTTCTTC	CASSVGGHQFF
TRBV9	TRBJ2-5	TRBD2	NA	TGTGCCAGCAGCGTCTCCGGGGGGACCCAAGAGACCCAGTACTTC	CASSVSGGTQETQYF
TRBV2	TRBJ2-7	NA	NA	TGTGCCAGCAGTGAAGTATTCTCCGGGACTCACTCCTACGAGCAGTACTTC	CASSEVFSGTHSYEQYF
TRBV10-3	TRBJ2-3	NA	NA	TGTGCCATCAGTGTTCAGGCTGGAGATACGCAGTATTTT	CAISVQAGDTQYF
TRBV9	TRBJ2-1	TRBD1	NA	TGTGCCAGCTCTATGACAGGGGCCAATGAGCAGTTCTTC	CASSMTGANEQFF
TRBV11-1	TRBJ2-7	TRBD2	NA	TGTGCCAGCAGCTTAGATTTTCCAGCGGGGCGTCCCTACGAGCAGTACTTC	CASSLDFPAGRPYEQYF
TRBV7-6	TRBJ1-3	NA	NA	TGTGCCAGCAGCTTAGTCGCCGGGGAGACTGGAAACACCATATATTTT	CASSLVAGETGNTIYF
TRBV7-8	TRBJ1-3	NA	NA	TGTGCCAGCAGCTTAGGAACTTTTGGGAGTTTACACACCATATATTTT	CASSLGTFGSLHTIYF
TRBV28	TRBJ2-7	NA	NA	TGTGCCAGCAGCCCCCGGACAGCTCCCTACGAGCAGTACTTC	CASSPRTAPYEQYF
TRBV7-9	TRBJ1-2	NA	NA	TGTTCCAGCAGCACCCCGTGGGGGGGTGATAGCTACACCTTC	CSSSTPWGGDSYTF
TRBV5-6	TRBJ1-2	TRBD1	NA	TGTGCCAGCAGCACAAGACAGGGGGCTCACTATGGCTACACCTTC	CASSTRQGAHYGYTF
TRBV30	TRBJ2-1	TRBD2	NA	TGTGCCTGGAGTGGGACGGGAGGCTCCTACAATGAGCAGTTCTTC	CAWSGTGGSYNEQFF
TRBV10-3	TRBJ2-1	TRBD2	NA	TGTGCCATCACCGGGACTAGCGGGAGGGCCCGGTTGTTCTTC	CAITGTSGRARLFF
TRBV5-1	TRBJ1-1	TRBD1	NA	TGCGCCAGCAGCTTGCGGGACAGTGGATCGGGTGAAGCTTTCTTT	CASSLRDSGSGEAFF
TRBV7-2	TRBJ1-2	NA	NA	TGTGCCAGCAGCACTCGACAGGATGGTGGCTACACCTTC	CASSTRQDGGYTF
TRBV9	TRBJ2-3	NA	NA	TGTGCCAGCAGCGTAGAGACATCGACATTAAGAGATACGCAGTATTTT	CASSVETSTLRDTQYF
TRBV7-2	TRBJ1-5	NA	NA	TGTGCCAGCAGCCCCGGCCCTCCTCGGGGTCAGCCCCAGCATTTT	CASSPGPPRGQPQHF
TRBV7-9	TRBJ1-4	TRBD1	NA	TGTGCCAGCACCTACAGTCGGGCAGGGGGCGGGGAAAAACTGTTTTTT	CASTYSRAGGGEKLFF
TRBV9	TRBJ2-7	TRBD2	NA	TGTGCCAGCAGCGATACTAGCGGGAGTCTCTACGAGCAGTACTTC	CASSDTSGSLYEQYF
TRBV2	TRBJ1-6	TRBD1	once	TGTGCCAGCAGTGAAGCCACAGGGGGCAATTCACCCCTCCACTTT	CASSEATGGNSPLHF
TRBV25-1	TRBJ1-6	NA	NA	TGTGCCAGCACCGGACGTACCGGGGATTCACCCCTCCACTTT	CASTGRTGDSPLHF
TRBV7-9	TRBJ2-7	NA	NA	TGTGCCAGCAGCTCACTCCGGGACTCTAGCTCCTACGAGCAGTACTTC	CASSSLRDSSSYEQYF
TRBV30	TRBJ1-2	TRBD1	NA	TGTGCCTGGAGTGGGGGACAGGGGGGTGGCTACACCTTC	CAWSGGQGGGYTF
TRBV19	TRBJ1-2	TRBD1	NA	TGTGCCAGTAGCACGACAGGGGGAGCTGTTGGCTACACCTTC	CASSTTGGAVGYTF
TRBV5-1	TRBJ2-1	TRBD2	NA	TGCGCCAGCAGCCACACAGCGGGGGGGCCCTCCACCGATTACAATGAGCAGTTCTTC	CASSHTAGGPSTDYNEQFF